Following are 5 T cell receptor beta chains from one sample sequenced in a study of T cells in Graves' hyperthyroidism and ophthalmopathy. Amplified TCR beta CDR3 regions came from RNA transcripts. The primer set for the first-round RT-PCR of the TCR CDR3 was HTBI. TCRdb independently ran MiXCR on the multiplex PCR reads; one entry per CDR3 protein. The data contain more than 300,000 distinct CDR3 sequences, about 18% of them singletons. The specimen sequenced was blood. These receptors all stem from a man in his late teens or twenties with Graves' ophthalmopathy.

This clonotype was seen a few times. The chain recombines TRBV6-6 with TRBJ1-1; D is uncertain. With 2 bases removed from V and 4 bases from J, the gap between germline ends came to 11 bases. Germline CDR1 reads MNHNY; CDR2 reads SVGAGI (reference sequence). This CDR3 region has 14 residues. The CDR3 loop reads CASSYPGVGTEAFF. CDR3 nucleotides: TGTGCCAGCAGTTACCCGGGAGTAGGCACTGAAGCTTTCTTT.

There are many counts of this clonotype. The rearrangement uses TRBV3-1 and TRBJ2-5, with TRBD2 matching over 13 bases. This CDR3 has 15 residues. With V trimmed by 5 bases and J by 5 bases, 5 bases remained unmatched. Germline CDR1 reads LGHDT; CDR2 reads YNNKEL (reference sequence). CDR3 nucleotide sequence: TGTGCCAGCAGCTCGGGACTAGCGGGGTTTGAGACCCAGTACTTC. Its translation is CASSSGLAGFETQYF.

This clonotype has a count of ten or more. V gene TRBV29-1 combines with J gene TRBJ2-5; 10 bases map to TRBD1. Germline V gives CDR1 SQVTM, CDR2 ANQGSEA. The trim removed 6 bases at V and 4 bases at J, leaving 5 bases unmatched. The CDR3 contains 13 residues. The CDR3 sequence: CSVDGQGGETQYF. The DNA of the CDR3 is TGCAGCGTCGACGGACAGGGGGGAGAGACCCAGTACTTC.

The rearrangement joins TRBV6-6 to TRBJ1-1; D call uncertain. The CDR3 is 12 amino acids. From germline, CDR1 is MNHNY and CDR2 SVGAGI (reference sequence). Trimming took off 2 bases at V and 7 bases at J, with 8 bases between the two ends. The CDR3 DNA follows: TGTGCCAGCAGTTACAACGGGGTTGAAGCTTTCTTT. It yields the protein CASSYNGVEAFF.

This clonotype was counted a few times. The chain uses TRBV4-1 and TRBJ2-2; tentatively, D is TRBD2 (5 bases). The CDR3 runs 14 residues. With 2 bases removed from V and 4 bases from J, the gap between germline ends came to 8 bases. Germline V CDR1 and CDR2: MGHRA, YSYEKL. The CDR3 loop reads CASSQRGLTGELFF. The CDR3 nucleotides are TGCGCCAGCAGCCAACGCGGGCTCACCGGGGAGCTGTTTTTT.